This passage covers 2 T cell receptor beta chains from one sample sequenced in a study of shared T cell receptors in the human thymus. Some clones are missing from TCRdb's copy, which holds only in-frame ones; the method was immunoSEQ multiplex PCR. In the table there are 540,000 or so clones, approximately 80% of which are singletons. Another study also made use of these data, one on human thymus T cells.

The material sequenced was thymocytes. The receptors come from a boy under three years old with a congenital heart defect.

J is TRBJ1-2 and V is TRBV19, with D hard to call. Germline lookup yields CDR1 LNHDA and CDR2 SQIVND (reference sequence). CDR3 length: 12 amino acids. Trimming pared 6 bases from V and 4 bases from J, leaving 9 bases between. The CDR3 nucleotides are TGTGCCAGTAGCGCAGACATCTATGGCTACACCTTC. It codes for CASSADIYGYTF.

The chain carries TRBV18 and TRBJ2-1; 12 bases fit TRBD2. The CDR3 contains 17 residues. Germline CDR1 reads KGHSH; CDR2 reads LQKENI. V gave up 3 bases and J gave up 0 bases; unmatched junction bases: 3. CDR3 amino acids: CASSPGTSGRSYNEQFF. The CDR3 nucleotides are TGTGCCAGCTCACCCGGGACTAGCGGGCGCTCCTACAATGAGCAGTTCTTC.